Below are 9 T cell receptor beta chains sequenced from a single sample in a study of blood T cell repertoires in COVID-19. The data were produced by immunoSEQ multiplex PCR, yet TCRdb's version contains in-frame clones alone and is incomplete. The sample contains 190,000 or so clones, roughly 79% of which appear only once. The specimen was peripheral blood. Source of these receptors: a human donor with acute or convalescent COVID-19. The donor label of this sample is uncertain.

The V and J genes are TRBV12-5 and TRBJ2-7, with 7 bases matching TRBD1. CDR1 and CDR2 (germline): LGHNT, FRNRAP. Trimming at V came to 0 bases and at J to 6 bases, leaving 5 bases not matched to a gene. This CDR3 region has 14 residues. The CDR3 bases are TGTGCTAGTGGTTTGGTCCCGACAGGGAGCGAGCAGTACTTC. Its protein product is CASGLVPTGSEQYF. The whole variable domain, remainder taken from reference TRBV12-5 and TRBJ2-7, is DARVTQTPRHKVTEMGQEVTMRCQPILGHNTVFWYRQTMMQGLELLAYFRNRAPLDDSGMPKDRFSAEMPDATLATLKIQPSEPRDSAVYFCASGLVPTGSEQYFGPGTRLTVT.

V and J are TRBV20-1 and TRBJ2-6, with TRBD1 matching 8 bases. The ends lost 6 bases at V and 13 bases at J; junction bases unmatched: 5. Germline V gene sequence: CDR1 DFQATT, CDR2 SNEGSKA (reference sequence). CDR3 length equals 11 residues. The CDR3 DNA is TGCAGTGCCGCGGACAGGGCTGTCCTGACTTTC. This sequence encodes CSAADRAVLTF.

This chain connects TRBV10-3 to TRBJ1-5, with a possible D match to TRBD1 (5 bases). Trimming left V 9 bases short and J 2 bases short, with 14 bases between. Germline V lookup: CDR1 ENHRY, CDR2 SYGVKD. The CDR3 spans 14 residues. The CDR3 region has the DNA TGTGCCATTGCAGTTGAAGGGGGCAATCAGCCCCAGCATTTT. This gives the protein CAIAVEGGNQPQHF.

This sequence joins TRBV5-1 and TRBJ2-1, with TRBD1 identical over 8 bases. The J segment lost 10 bases and the V segment lost 4 bases, leaving 1 base of the junction unmatched. Per germline, CDR1 SGHRS and CDR2 YFSETQ. The CDR3 covers 11 residues. This CDR3 is CASSRDREQFF. CDR3 nucleotides: TGCGCCAGCAGCCGGGACAGGGAGCAGTTCTTC. The variable domain in full, with the rest retrieved from reference TRBV5-1 and TRBJ2-1, is KAGVTQTPRYLIKTRGQQVTLSCSPISGHRSVSWYQQTPGQGLQFLFEYFSETQRNKGNFPGRFSGRQFSNSRSEMNVSTLELGDSALYLCASSRDREQFFGPGTRLTVL.

This chain links TRBV18 with TRBJ2-2; 7 nucleotides agree with TRBD1. Germline CDR1 KGHSH, CDR2 LQKENI. J lost 2 bases, V lost 6 bases, and 9 bases had no gene match. This CDR3 comprises 16 residues. The CDR3 loop is CASSQTGAPNTGELFF. CDR3 sequence (DNA): TGTGCCAGCTCGCAAACAGGGGCGCCCAACACCGGGGAGCTGTTTTTT.

This clone came up once. The chain has TRBV10-2 and TRBJ1-2, with a weak D call TRBD1 (5 bases). The CDR3 is 15 amino acids. Germline V gene lookup returns CDR1 WSHSY and CDR2 SAAADI. The V end lost 1 base, the J end lost 0 bases, and 9 bases lay between the germline ends. The CDR3 here is CASSEYGGANYGYTF. As DNA, the CDR3 is TGCGCCAGCAGTGAGTACGGGGGAGCTAACTATGGCTACACCTTC.

V is TRBV7-2 and J is TRBJ2-7; 14 positions match TRBD2. This CDR3 comprises 15 residues. Germline-derived CDR1 and CDR2 are SGHTA and FQGNSA. With 5 bases clipped from V and 6 bases from J, the junction kept 6 bases outside the gene matches. The CDR3 DNA reads TGTGCCAGCAGCACCGGGACTAGCGGGAGTTCCGAGCAGTACTTC. Translating it yields CASSTGTSGSSEQYF.

The genes are TRBV30 and TRBJ2-7, with 9 bases that match TRBD1. CDR1 is GTSNPN, CDR2 SVGIG, per germline (reference sequence). The CDR3 loop spans 14 amino acids. V was pared by 5 bases and J by 5 bases, with 10 bases of the junction left unmatched. The CDR3 nucleotides read TGTGCCTGGGCCTCGGGGACAGGGACCCACGAGCAGTACTTC. This codes for CAWASGTGTHEQYF.

The J gene is TRBJ2-1, the V gene TRBV5-1, with TRBD1 as a possible D gene (6 bases). This CDR3 is 15 amino acids long. Looked up from germline, CDR1 is SGHRS and CDR2 is YFSETQ. Trimming took off 7 bases at V and 5 bases at J, with 19 bases between the two ends. CDR3 nucleotides: TGCGCCAGCCAATTACAGGGTGGCAGAGACAATGAGCAGTTCTTC. Amino acid sequence: CASQLQGGRDNEQFF.